These 18 T cell receptor beta chains originate from one sample sequenced in a study of T cell responses to AZD1222 COVID-19 vaccine. Data came from immunoSEQ multiplex PCR; TCRdb stores just in-frame clones and leaves some out. The top ten hold roughly 0.51% of the sample, which has a few hundred thousand clones, 80% to 95% seen once. Sample: peripheral blood, taken on day 0 of AZD1222 vaccination. These receptor sequences come from an adult in good health.

The J gene is TRBJ2-3, the V gene TRBV12-3 or TRBV12-4; D might be TRBD1 or TRBD2, each matching 5 bases. This CDR3 spans 13 amino acids. Trimming shortened V by 7 bases and J by 0 bases, and 8 bases separated the two germline ends. CDR3 protein: CASKWGSTDTQYF. Written as DNA, the CDR3 is TGTGCCAGCAAGTGGGGGAGCACAGATACGCAGTATTTT.

V gene TRBV5-7 combines with J gene TRBJ1-1, with D possibly being TRBD1 (6 bases). TRBV5-7 is marked as an open reading frame, function uncertain. CDR3 size: 12 residues. V gave up 2 bases and J gave up 5 bases, with 7 bases separating them. CDR3 coding DNA: TGTGCCAGCAGCTTTACAGGGACTGAAGCTTTCTTT. It is translated as CASSFTGTEAFF.

The chain employs TRBV27 and TRBJ1-4, with a possible D match to TRBD1 (6 bases). V was cut by 5 bases and J by 2 bases, with 12 bases left in between. The CDR3 covers 15 residues. Germline CDR1 and CDR2: MNHEY and SMNVEV (reference sequence). CDR3 in amino acids: CASSRGASTNEKLFF. The CDR3 coding sequence is TGTGCCAGCAGTCGGGGGGCGTCGACTAATGAAAAACTGTTTTTT.

This sequence joins TRBV5-1 and TRBJ1-4; D is possibly TRBD1 (5 bases). Germline CDR1 is SGHRS and CDR2 is YFSETQ. The CDR3 has 13 amino acids. Trimming left V 3 bases short and J 6 bases short, with 9 bases between. CDR3 sequence: CASSSGTDEKLFF. For the CDR3, the DNA is TGCGCCAGCAGCTCCGGGACGGATGAAAAACTGTTTTTT.

The chain employs TRBV6-1 and TRBJ1-2; tentative D call: TRBD1 (5 bases). Germline V lookup: CDR1 MNHNS, CDR2 SASEGT. This CDR3 region has 13 residues. V dropped 6 bases and J dropped 5 bases, with 13 bases sitting between them. The CDR3 loop is CASSPDRVYGYTF. In nucleotides, the CDR3 is TGTGCCAGCAGCCCAGACAGAGTTTATGGCTACACCTTC.

The rearrangement links TRBV28 to TRBJ1-1, with 7 positions matching TRBD1. V dropped 2 bases and J dropped 10; count of bases not matched to a gene: 7. CDR3 length: 13 residues. Germline CDR1 MDHEN, CDR2 SYDVKM. DNA for the CDR3: TGTGCCAGCAGTTTAGGTCAGGGGGTCGGAGCTTTCTTT. Protein product: CASSLGQGVGAFF.

The chain carries TRBV27 and TRBJ2-1, with 7 nucleotides matching TRBD1. This CDR3 region has 14 residues. CDR1 and CDR2 from the germline V gene are MNHEY and SMNVEV (reference sequence). V gave up 2 bases and J gave up 3 bases; unmatched junction bases: 1. The CDR3 is CASSLDRDYNEQFF. The CDR3 DNA reads TGTGCCAGCAGTTTAGACAGGGACTACAATGAGCAGTTCTTC.

This clone has only one observation. The V and J genes are TRBV30 and TRBJ1-2; D ambiguous. The germline CDR1 and CDR2 sequences are GTSNPN and SVGIG (reference sequence). The CDR3 loop spans 11 amino acids. V dropped 1 base and J dropped 2 bases, with 2 bases sitting between them. Here the CDR3 DNA reads TGTGCCTGGAGTGACAACTATGGCTACACCTTC. Translating gives CAWSDNYGYTF.

The chain employs TRBV7-3 and TRBJ1-1; D possibly corresponds to TRBD1 (5 bases). Germline-derived CDR1 and CDR2 are SGHTA and FQGTGA. V was trimmed by 0 bases and J by 3 bases, leaving 17 bases between them. This CDR3 has 17 residues. The CDR3 DNA is TGTGCCAGCAGCTTAACCCCCGGGCCCGGACAAGACACTGAAGCTTTCTTT. Translating gives CASSLTPGPGQDTEAFF.

This clone was counted a few times. The chain is built from TRBV21-1 and TRBJ2-7; the table's D call TRBD1 went unverified against the DNA. TRBV21-1 constitutes a pseudogene. The CDR3 loop spans 18 amino acids. The CDR3 nucleotides read TGTGCCAGCAGCAAATTGGGGCCGGTGAGGACAGAAACCTACGAGCAGTACTTC. Its translation is CASSKLGPVRTETYEQYF.

Written as DNA, the CDR3 is TGCAGTGCTGGTGACGGGTTATATGGCTACACCTTC. It specifies CSAGDGLYGYTF. The rearrangement joins TRBV20-1 to TRBJ1-2; the D is unclear. CDR3 length: 12 amino acids. Germline V gene data show CDR1 as DFQATT and CDR2 as SNEGSKA (reference sequence). V was clipped by 5 bases and J by 5 bases, with 12 bases between them.

V gene TRBV14 combines with J gene TRBJ1-1; D call uncertain. The CDR3 runs to 15 residues. The germline CDR1 and CDR2 sequences are SGHDN and FVKESK. V was trimmed by 0 bases and J by 2 bases, leaving 10 bases between them. CDR3: CASSQDPGVNTEAFF. CDR3 bases: TGTGCCAGCAGCCAAGACCCAGGAGTCAACACTGAAGCTTTCTTT.

The gene calls are TRBV28 and TRBJ1-1, with D possibly TRBD1 on 6 matching bases. The CDR3 contains 15 residues. Trimming removed 5 bases from V and 2 bases from J, with 15 bases in between. Germline values: CDR1 MDHEN, CDR2 SYDVKM. CDR3: CASSTYYRANTEAFF. In DNA, the CDR3 is TGTGCCAGCAGTACATACTACAGGGCAAACACTGAAGCTTTCTTT.

The rearrangement joins TRBV7-9 to TRBJ1-3; D remains unclear. The ends were cut back, 5 bases at V and 0 bases at J, with 8 bases in the middle. CDR3 size: 14 residues. CDR1 SEHNR and CDR2 FQNEAQ come from the germline V gene (reference sequence). CDR3 sequence: CASSPTSSGNTIYF. The CDR3 coding sequence is TGTGCCAGCAGCCCCACGAGCTCTGGAAACACCATATATTTT.

The rearrangement uses TRBV6-6 and TRBJ2-1, with D hard to call. The germline V and J ends were trimmed by 2 bases and 8 bases, with 7 bases remaining between them. The CDR3 runs to 12 residues. Germline CDR1 MNHNY, CDR2 SVGAGI (reference sequence). CDR3 amino acids: CASSYGVDEQFF. CDR3 nucleotide sequence: TGTGCCAGCAGTTACGGAGTCGATGAGCAGTTCTTC.

V is TRBV7-9 and J is TRBJ2-1, with D perhaps assigned TRBD1 or TRBD2 (5 bases each). The CDR3 length is 19 residues. Germline lookup yields CDR1 SEHNR and CDR2 FQNEAQ (reference sequence). The V end lost 4 bases, the J end lost 1 base, and 23 bases lay between the germline ends. CDR3 DNA sequence: TGTGCCAGCAGCTCCTCTACTTGGAGAGGGGCTCTTTCCTACAATGAGCAGTTCTTC. This codes for CASSSSTWRGALSYNEQFF.

This chain links TRBV10-1 with TRBJ2-2; 11 bases map to TRBD2. The CDR3 is 16 amino acids. Germline CDR1 WNHNN, CDR2 SYGVQD (reference sequence). V gave up 4 bases and J gave up 5 bases; unmatched junction bases: 6. The CDR3 nucleotides read TGCGCCAGCAGTGCCTCTCTAGCGGGGGGAACCGGGGAGCTGTTTTTT. This gives the protein CASSASLAGGTGELFF.

The J gene is TRBJ1-5, the V gene TRBV15; D is uncertain. Germline CDR1 LNHNV, CDR2 YYDKDF (reference sequence). This CDR3 comprises 15 residues. With 3 bases removed from V and 1 base from J, the gap between germline ends came to 10 bases. The CDR3 nucleotides read TGTGCCACCAGCAGGGGCTGGGGAAGCAATCAGCCCCAGCATTTT. Its protein product is CATSRGWGSNQPQHF.